Shown below are 23 T cell receptor beta chains from a single sample sequenced in a study of blood T cell repertoires in COVID-19. The table came from immunoSEQ multiplex PCR; TCRdb's copy has only in-frame clones and leaves some out. The sample shows about 440,000 clones, 90% of them seen only once. Sequenced input: PBMCs or T cells enriched from blood (not recorded which). The source of these receptors is a man aged 18 to 30 who had recovered from COVID-19.

V is TRBV6-1 and J is TRBJ1-2; TRBD1 matches at 9 bases. The CDR3 contains 16 residues. The V gene's germline CDR1 is MNHNS and CDR2 SASEGT. Trimming removed 4 bases from V and 5 bases from J; junction bases left unmatched: 11. CDR3: CASSGLQGATLYGYTF. The DNA of the CDR3 is TGTGCCAGCAGTGGGCTACAGGGGGCGACGCTATATGGCTACACCTTC.

This chain uses TRBV27 with TRBJ2-3; possibly TRBD1 for D (6 bases). Germline V CDR1 and CDR2: MNHEY, SMNVEV (reference sequence). Trimming pared 3 bases from V and 3 bases from J, leaving 10 bases between. The CDR3 runs to 14 residues. CDR3 loop: CASSFLQGTDTQYF. The CDR3 coding sequence is TGTGCCAGCAGTTTTCTTCAGGGGACAGATACGCAGTATTTT.

The CDR3, as DNA: TGTGCCAGCAGTTTCCAGGGCGCCTATAATTCACCCCTCCACTTT. Amino acids: CASSFQGAYNSPLHF. The chain recombines TRBV27 with TRBJ1-6, with D perhaps TRBD1 (5 bases). The CDR3 is made up of 15 amino acids. Germline V gives CDR1 MNHEY, CDR2 SMNVEV (reference sequence). V lost 3 bases to trimming and J lost 2 bases, with 8 bases between them.

This rearrangement joins TRBV19 to TRBJ1-2; maybe TRBD1 (6 bases). The CDR3 loop spans 15 amino acids. The germline V gene has CDR1 LNHDA and CDR2 SQIVND (reference sequence). Between the trimmed V and J ends, which lost 7 bases and 8 bases, there was a span of 23 bases. The CDR3 here is CASTTTGLGAQGYTF. CDR3 sequence (DNA): TGTGCCAGTACCACGACGGGGTTGGGGGCTCAAGGCTACACCTTC.

The J gene is TRBJ2-7, the V gene TRBV7-8; D possibly corresponds to TRBD1 (6 bases). The CDR3 is made up of 15 amino acids. CDR1 and CDR2 (germline): SGHVS, FQNEAQ. V lost 1 base, J lost 2 bases, and 12 bases lay in between. Written as DNA, the CDR3 is TGTGCCAGCAGCTTAGACAGGGTACTTCCCTACGAGCAGTACTTC. As protein: CASSLDRVLPYEQYF.

The genes are TRBV6-5 and TRBJ1-2; D gene unclear. Trimming removed 5 bases at V and 4 bases at J, with 5 bases between. Germline V lookup: CDR1 MNHEY, CDR2 SVGAGI. This CDR3 has 11 residues. CDR3 nucleotides: TGTGCCAGCAGTCCTCTCTATGGCTACACCTTC. This sequence encodes CASSPLYGYTF.

The chain has TRBV30 and TRBJ2-5, with TRBD1 matching over 8 bases. Germline V gene sequence: CDR1 GTSNPN, CDR2 SVGIG (reference sequence). The trim removed 1 base at V and 5 bases at J, leaving 3 bases unmatched. The CDR3 runs to 13 residues. The chain's CDR3 is CAWSEDRVETQYF. The CDR3 DNA reads TGTGCCTGGAGTGAGGACAGGGTTGAGACCCAGTACTTC.

The chain has TRBV18 and TRBJ1-1, with D possibly matching TRBD1 (6 bases). Per germline, CDR1 KGHSH and CDR2 LQKENI. This CDR3 region has 15 residues. Trimming stripped 3 bases from V and 0 bases from J, with 11 bases between. The CDR3 DNA follows: TGTGCCAGCTCACCCGCGGACAGCATGAACACTGAAGCTTTCTTT. It encodes CASSPADSMNTEAFF.

There are a few counts of this clone. This chain connects TRBV28 to TRBJ1-4, with D hard to call. Germline CDR1 reads MDHEN; CDR2 reads SYDVKM. The CDR3 length is 15 residues. V shed 5 bases and J shed 1 base, with 11 bases lying between them. In DNA, the CDR3 is TGTGCCAGCAGTCTGCCGACGGGAACTAATGAAAAACTGTTTTTT. Amino acid sequence: CASSLPTGTNEKLFF.

This CDR3 reads CASSPNTGVGNQPQHF. The CDR3 region has the DNA TGTGCCAGCTCACCAAATACAGGGGTGGGCAATCAGCCCCAGCATTTT. The chain joins TRBV18 to TRBJ1-5; TRBD1 matches 7 bases. Germline trimming cut 2 bases from V and 2 bases from J; bases unmatched to any gene: 6. Germline CDR1 KGHSH, CDR2 LQKENI. The CDR3 is 16 residues long.

The gene calls are TRBV19 and TRBJ1-2, with D possibly matching TRBD1 (5 bases). The V end lost 7 bases, the J end lost 0 bases, and 6 bases lay between the germline ends. The length of the CDR3 is 12 residues. The germline V gene has CDR1 LNHDA and CDR2 SQIVND (reference sequence). The CDR3 sequence is CASIGANYGYTF. In DNA form, the CDR3 reads TGTGCCAGTATAGGGGCTAACTATGGCTACACCTTC.

The chain links TRBV7-2 to TRBJ1-5; D is unclear. Germline V gives CDR1 SGHTA, CDR2 FQGNSA. Trimming removed 0 bases at V and 1 base at J, with 7 bases between. The CDR3 has 15 residues. CDR3 amino acids: CASSLAAGSNQPQHF. Here the CDR3 DNA reads TGTGCCAGCAGCTTAGCTGCGGGGAGCAATCAGCCCCAGCATTTT.

The chain has TRBV29-1 and TRBJ1-1, with D possibly matching TRBD1 (5 bases). The CDR3 covers 12 residues. The germline V and J ends were trimmed by 2 bases and 10 bases, with 14 bases remaining between them. CDR1 is SQVTM and CDR2 is ANQGSEA in the germline V gene. CDR3 sequence reads: CSVERGAGGAFF. Written as DNA, the CDR3 is TGCAGCGTTGAAAGAGGCGCGGGGGGAGCTTTCTTT.

This sequence joins TRBV15 and TRBJ2-7; tentative D call: TRBD2 (6 bases). The germline V gene has CDR1 LNHNV and CDR2 YYDKDF (reference sequence). Trimming removed 5 bases at V and 7 bases at J, with 15 bases between. The CDR3 consists of 13 residues. The CDR3 spells CATSRGYFREQYF. Written as DNA, the CDR3 is TGTGCCACCAGCCGGGGGTATTTTCGAGAGCAGTACTTC.

This chain connects TRBV2 to TRBJ1-3; 9 bases are a match to TRBD1. The germline CDR1 and CDR2 sequences are SNHLY and FYNNEI. The J segment lost 0 bases and the V segment lost 9 bases, leaving 6 bases of the junction unmatched. The CDR3 totals 15 residues. CDR3 sequence: CASNRGPNSGNTIYF. The CDR3 nucleotides are TGTGCCAGTAACAGGGGGCCGAACTCTGGAAACACCATATATTTT. Complete variable domain (other parts from reference TRBV2 and TRBJ1-3): EPEVTQTPSHQVTQMGQEVILRCVPISNHLYFYWYRQILGQKVEFLVSFYNNEISEKSEIFDDQFSVERPDGSNFTLKIRSTKLEDSAMYFCASNRGPNSGNTIYFGEGSWLTVV.

The rearrangement uses TRBV6-2 or TRBV6-3 and TRBJ2-3; D remains ambiguous. The CDR3 runs 12 residues. Trimming took off 4 bases at V and 6 bases at J, with 8 bases between the two ends. Per the germline V gene, CDR1 is MNHEY and CDR2 is SVGEGT. This chain's CDR3 is CASSFLSDTQYF. CDR3 bases: TGTGCCAGCAGTTTCCTCTCGGATACGCAGTATTTT.

V and J are TRBV2 and TRBJ2-7, with TRBD2 matching 8 bases. Per germline, CDR1 SNHLY and CDR2 FYNNEI. V dropped 7 bases and J dropped 2; count of bases not matched to a gene: 7. The CDR3 has 14 amino acids. The DNA for the CDR3 is TGTGCCAGCACTATTCCAGCGGGAGCCTACGAGCAGTACTTC. This encodes CASTIPAGAYEQYF.

The V and J genes are TRBV6-1 and TRBJ1-6; D is undetermined. Trimming left V 2 bases short and J 9 bases short, with 14 bases between. The V gene's germline CDR1 is MNHNS and CDR2 SASEGT. There are 15 residues in the CDR3. The CDR3 DNA reads TGTGCCAGCAGTGAAATCGAGGGAGTGGGTTCACCCCTCCACTTT. Translating it yields CASSEIEGVGSPLHF.

The chain has TRBV28 and TRBJ2-7, with TRBD2 matching over 9 bases. With V trimmed by 9 bases and J by 2 bases, 8 bases remained unmatched. Germline loops: CDR1 MDHEN, CDR2 SYDVKM. The CDR3 has 14 amino acids. The CDR3 loop is CASFPAGGTYEQYF. CDR3 sequence (DNA): TGTGCCAGTTTCCCAGCGGGAGGCACCTACGAGCAGTACTTC. The complete variable domain, with remaining parts taken from reference TRBV28 and TRBJ2-7, reads DVKVTQSSRYLVKRTGEKVFLECVQDMDHENMFWYRQDPGLGLRLIYFSYDVKMKEKGDIPEGYSVSREKKERFSLILESASTNQTSMYLCASFPAGGTYEQYFGPGTRLTVT.

The J gene is TRBJ1-2, the V gene TRBV3-1 (or the pseudogene TRBV3-2); D gene uncertain. The ends were cut back, 4 bases at V and 4 bases at J, with 7 bases in the middle. The length of the CDR3 is 12 residues. Germline CDR1 and CDR2: LGHDT and YNNKEL (reference sequence). The CDR3 DNA reads TGTGCCAGCAGCCCGGGAGCCTATGGCTACACCTTC. Its protein is CASSPGAYGYTF.

The genes are TRBV4-1 and TRBJ1-6; D may be TRBD1 (6 bases). Germline V gene lookup returns CDR1 MGHRA and CDR2 YSYEKL. The CDR3 is made up of 16 amino acids. With 1 base removed from V and 5 bases from J, the gap between germline ends came to 12 bases. CDR3 amino acids: CASSQVVAGDNSPLHF. The CDR3 coding sequence is TGCGCCAGCAGCCAAGTGGTCGCAGGGGATAATTCACCCCTCCACTTT.

The CDR3: CASSLSMGGSSYNEQFF. The DNA of the CDR3 is TGTGCCAGCAGCCTCTCAATGGGGGGGAGCTCCTACAATGAGCAGTTCTTC. The chain carries TRBV7-8 and TRBJ2-1; 7 bases line up with TRBD2. V lost 5 bases, J lost 0 bases, and 10 bases stayed unmatched. The CDR3 covers 17 residues. Looked up from germline, CDR1 is SGHVS and CDR2 is FQNEAQ.

V is TRBV6-5 and J is TRBJ2-7, with a possible D match to TRBD1 (6 bases). V was shortened by 6 bases and J by 4 bases, with 16 bases between the two germline ends. This CDR3 has 14 residues. Per the germline V gene, CDR1 is MNHEY and CDR2 is SVGAGI. CDR3 in amino acids: CASSPQTGQYEQYF. The CDR3 nucleotides are TGTGCCAGCAGCCCACAGACAGGACAATACGAGCAGTACTTC.